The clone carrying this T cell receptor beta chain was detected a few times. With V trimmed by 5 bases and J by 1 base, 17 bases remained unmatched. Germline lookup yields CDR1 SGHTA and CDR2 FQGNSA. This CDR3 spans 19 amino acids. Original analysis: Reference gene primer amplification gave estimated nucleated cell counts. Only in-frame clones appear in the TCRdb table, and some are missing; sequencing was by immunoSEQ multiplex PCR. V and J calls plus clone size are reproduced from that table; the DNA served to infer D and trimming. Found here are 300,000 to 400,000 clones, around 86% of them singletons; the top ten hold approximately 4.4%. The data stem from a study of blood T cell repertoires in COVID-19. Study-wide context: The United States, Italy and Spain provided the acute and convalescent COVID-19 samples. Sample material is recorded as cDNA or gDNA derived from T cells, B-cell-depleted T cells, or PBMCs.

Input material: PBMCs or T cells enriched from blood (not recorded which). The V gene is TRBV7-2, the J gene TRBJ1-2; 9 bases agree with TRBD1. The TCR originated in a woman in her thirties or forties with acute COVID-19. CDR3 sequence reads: CASSQIIPGQGPFNYGYTF. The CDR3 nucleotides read TGTGCCAGCAGCCAAATTATACCGGGACAGGGACCATTTAACTATGGCTACACCTTC.